A selection of T cell receptor beta chains follows, all from one sample in a study of blood T cell repertoires in COVID-19. The repertoire was sequenced with immunoSEQ multiplex PCR; TCRdb's copy has only in-frame clones and lacks some. Among some 160,000 clones listed, just over 90% were seen once. Sequencing was carried out using peripheral blood. The source of these receptors is a man aged 18 to 35 with COVID-19, enrolled during active disease. CDR3s include the opening cysteine and the closing phenylalanine or tryptophan. Fields, in order: V gene, D gene, clone size, J gene, CDR3 DNA, CDR3 protein. A D gene is named only where the DNA matches it firmly. The size entry is marked missing in some rows and otherwise reads once, few, many or a size class.

TRBV5-1	TRBD2	few	TRBJ2-2	TGCGCCAGCCGGGGACTAGCGGGAAACACCGGGGAGCTGTTTTTT	CASRGLAGNTGELFF
TRBV5-4	.	.	TRBJ2-2	TGTGCCAGCAGCTTGAGGGTACTAGCGAACACCGGGGAGCTGTTTTTT	CASSLRVLANTGELFF
TRBV29-1	.	.	TRBJ2-1	TGCAGCGTTGCAGGCACTAGCTCCTACAATGAGCAGTTCTTC	CSVAGTSSYNEQFF
TRBV28	.	.	TRBJ2-1	TGTGCCAGCAGTTTTACGGCCGGGGAGGTCGATGAGCAGTTCTTC	CASSFTAGEVDEQFF
TRBV28	TRBD2	.	TRBJ2-5	TGTGCCAGCAGTTGGATAGCGGGAGTAGTAGAGACCCAGTACTTC	CASSWIAGVVETQYF
TRBV4-3	.	once	TRBJ1-3	TGCGCCAGCAGCCAAGTGGGCGGGGACACCATATATTTT	CASSQVGGDTIYF
TRBV2	.	.	TRBJ2-7	TGTGCCAGCACGGGCAGGGGCGAGCAGTACTTC	CASTGRGEQYF
TRBV28	TRBD2	.	TRBJ2-4	TGTGCCAGCAGTTTAGGGACTAGCGGGAGTAACATTCAGTACTTC	CASSLGTSGSNIQYF
TRBV6-6	.	.	TRBJ2-5	TGTGCCAGCAGTTACCCAGACACCCAAGAGACCCAGTACTTC	CASSYPDTQETQYF
TRBV7-2	.	once	TRBJ1-1	TGTGCCAGCAGCTTAACAGCGAACACTGAAGCTTTCTTT	CASSLTANTEAFF
TRBV29-1	TRBD1	once	TRBJ1-2	TGCAGCGTTGATACGGGACAGGGAGGTATTAGCTATGGCTACACCTTC	CSVDTGQGGISYGYTF
TRBV19	.	.	TRBJ2-2	TGTGCCAGTAGTTCCTCGGTTGCCGGGGAGCTGTTTTTT	CASSSSVAGELFF
TRBV19	.	once	TRBJ2-2	TGTGCCACCCAAACCCCCAGGGCCCGAGGCACCGGGGAGCTGTTTTTT	CATQTPRARGTGELFF
TRBV11-2	TRBD2	.	TRBJ2-7	TGTGCCAGCAGCACATGGACTAGCGGGAGAAATCCCTACGAGCAGTACTTC	CASSTWTSGRNPYEQYF
TRBV13	TRBD1	.	TRBJ1-2	TGTGCCAGCAGCCAAGGACAGGGAATGGACTATGGCTACACCTTC	CASSQGQGMDYGYTF
TRBV6-5	.	.	TRBJ2-7	TGTGCCAGCAGCGAGGCGGCAGGGAGGCCCTACGAGCAGTACTTC	CASSEAAGRPYEQYF
TRBV4-3	.	.	TRBJ1-4	TGCGCCAGCAGCCAAGGGGGCCTTGCAACTAATGAAAAACTGTTTTTT	CASSQGGLATNEKLFF
TRBV28	TRBD2	.	TRBJ2-1	TGTGCCAGCAGTTTAATGGAGGGCGGGAGATCTCTATTCGGTGAGCAGTTCTTC	CASSLMEGGRSLFGEQFF
TRBV20-1	.	.	TRBJ1-2	TGCAGGGCCGATGGCTACACCTTC	CRADGYTF
TRBV5-8	.	few	TRBJ1-2	TGTGCCAGCAGCGCATCGTCTAGCTATGGCTACACCTTC	CASSASSSYGYTF
TRBV4-1	.	.	TRBJ2-2	TGCGCCAGCAGCCAAGCCAGGGGAGACACCGGGGAGCTGTTTTTT	CASSQARGDTGELFF
TRBV28	TRBD2	.	TRBJ2-1	TGTGCCAGCAGTACACGACTAGCGGGAAACAATGAGCAGTTCTTC	CASSTRLAGNNEQFF
TRBV4-1	TRBD2	.	TRBJ2-1	TGCGCCAGCAGCCTTAGCGGGATGGGGGGCAATGAGCAGTTCTTC	CASSLSGMGGNEQFF
TRBV13	.	.	TRBJ1-3	TGTGCCAGCAGCTTTAGAGGCTCCTCTGGAAACACCATATATTTT	CASSFRGSSGNTIYF
TRBV3-1/TRBV3-2	TRBD1	.	TRBJ2-7	TGTGCCAGCAGCCAAGTGACAGGGGAAGTCGAGCAGTACTTC	CASSQVTGEVEQYF
TRBV4-3	.	once	TRBJ1-3	TGCGCCAGCAGCCAAGGGGCGGGGACTGGAAACACCATATATTTT	CASSQGAGTGNTIYF
TRBV5-6	TRBD1	.	TRBJ1-2	TGTGCCAGCAGCTTGGGGGACAGCCTTAACTATGGCTACACCTTC	CASSLGDSLNYGYTF
TRBV28	TRBD2	once	TRBJ2-2	TGTGCCAGCAGACCGACTAGCTCCAACACCGGGGAGCTGTTTTTT	CASRPTSSNTGELFF
TRBV2	.	.	TRBJ2-7	TGTGCCAGCAGTGAACGCTACGAGCAGTACTTC	CASSERYEQYF
TRBV25-1	.	.	TRBJ1-2	TGTGCCAGCAGTCAGGGTGCCGACGGGGGCTACACCTTC	CASSQGADGGYTF
TRBV19	TRBD1	once	TRBJ1-1	TGTGCCAGTAGTACGCGACAGGGGGCGAACACTGAAGCTTTCTTT	CASSTRQGANTEAFF
TRBV11-2	TRBD1	.	TRBJ2-7	TGTGCCAGCAGCGTCGGACAGGGAGGATACGAGCAGTACTTC	CASSVGQGGYEQYF
TRBV6-6	.	.	TRBJ1-2	TGTGCCAGCAGTTCCCAGGGGCAGGTCGATGGCTACACCTTC	CASSSQGQVDGYTF
TRBV28	TRBD2	once	TRBJ2-1	TGTGCCAGCACTGCGGGAGTGGACAATGAGCAGTTCTTC	CASTAGVDNEQFF
TRBV6-5	.	.	TRBJ1-4	TGTGCCAGCAGCCACCCGGGAGAAAAACTGTTTTTT	CASSHPGEKLFF
TRBV6-1	.	.	TRBJ1-4	TGTGCCAGCAGTGAATCTAGTCCTCCCATTCTAAATGAAAAACTGCTTTTT	CASSESSPPILNEKLLF
TRBV6-5	TRBD1	few	TRBJ1-5	TGTGCCAGCAGCCCCGACAGGGACCTCAATCAGCCCCAGCATTTT	CASSPDRDLNQPQHF
TRBV9	TRBD1	.	TRBJ2-2	TGTGCCAGCAGCGCGCAGGGGGCTATAGCCGGGGAGCTGTTTTTT	CASSAQGAIAGELFF
TRBV6-6	.	.	TRBJ2-7	TGTGCCAGCAGTTACTCGATTGACGGGGTAGGGCAGTACTTC	CASSYSIDGVGQYF
TRBV29-1	TRBD2	.	TRBJ2-7	TGCAGCGTTGAGGGCTTGGTAGCGGGATCCTACGAGCAGTACTTC	CSVEGLVAGSYEQYF
TRBV28	TRBD1	.	TRBJ2-5	TGTGCCAGCAGTTTTGGAACAGGGGGCTTGGAGACCCAGTACTTC	CASSFGTGGLETQYF
TRBV4-1	TRBD1	.	TRBJ2-5	TGCGCCAGCAGCAACCCACGACAGGGGGCCTTAGAGACCCAGTACTTC	CASSNPRQGALETQYF
TRBV6-6	.	.	TRBJ1-1	TGTGCCAGCAGTCCCAGGGGTCGGGGCACTGAAGCTTTCTTT	CASSPRGRGTEAFF
TRBV14	TRBD1	.	TRBJ2-7	TGTGCCAGCAGCCAGAGTTTGATGGACAGGGGGATAACCTACGAGCAGTACTTC	CASSQSLMDRGITYEQYF
TRBV15	.	.	TRBJ1-1	TGTGCCACCAGCAGGGGCCTTCCTACTTCGAACACTGAAGCTTTCTTT	CATSRGLPTSNTEAFF
TRBV29-1	TRBD1	.	TRBJ1-2	TGCAGCGTCACCGACAGGGGTAGAAATGGCTACACCTTC	CSVTDRGRNGYTF
TRBV9	.	.	TRBJ2-7	TGTGCCAGCAGCCCCGGACGGACAGTAGGGTACGAGCAGTACTTC	CASSPGRTVGYEQYF